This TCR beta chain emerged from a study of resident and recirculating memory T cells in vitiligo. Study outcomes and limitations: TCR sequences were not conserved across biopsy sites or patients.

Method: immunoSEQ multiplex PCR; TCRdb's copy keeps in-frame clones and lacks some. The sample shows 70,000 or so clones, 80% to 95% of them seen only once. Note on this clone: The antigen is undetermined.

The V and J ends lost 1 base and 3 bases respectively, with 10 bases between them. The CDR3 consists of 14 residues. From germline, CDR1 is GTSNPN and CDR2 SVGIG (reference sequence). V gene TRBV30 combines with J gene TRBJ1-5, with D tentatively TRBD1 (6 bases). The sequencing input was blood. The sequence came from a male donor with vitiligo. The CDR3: CAWSGGDNNQPQHF. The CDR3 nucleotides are TGTGCCTGGAGTGGAGGGGACAACAATCAGCCCCAGCATTTT. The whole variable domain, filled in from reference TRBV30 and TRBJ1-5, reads SQTIHQWPATLVQPVGSPLSLECTVEGTSNPNLYWYRQAAGRGLQLLFYSVGIGQISSEVPQNLSASRPQDRQFILSSKKLLLSDSGFYLCAWSGGDNNQPQHFGDGTRLSIL.